The clone carrying this T cell receptor beta chain was seen a few times. A much larger clone lies one base from this, so it may be a read error. Cells sorted as Tregs were CD4+, CD25+ and CD127-/low. After constant-region reverse-primer amplification, full-length variable regions underwent semi-nested PCR with Nested Universal Primer A. TCRdb itself ran the 5' RACE reads through MiXCR, one entry per CDR3 protein. The sample comprises about 10,000 distinct CDR3 sequences, around a quarter of which are singletons, and around 3.1% rests with the top ten. The CDR3 is made up of 13 amino acids. Per germline, CDR1 SGHVS and CDR2 FNYEAQ. Trimming shortened V by 2 bases and J by 2 bases, and 7 bases separated the two germline ends.

The TCR sequence derives from a female donor with breast cancer. Sequencing input: Tregs sorted from a lymph node. This chain links TRBV7-6 with TRBJ2-7, with a possible D match to TRBD2 (5 bases). CDR3 residues: CASSLTSAYEQYF. CDR3 nucleotides: TGTGCCAGCAGCTTAACTAGTGCCTACGAGCAGTACTTC.